The rows below give T cell receptor beta chains drawn from one sample of a study of control samples from healthy donors and cancer patients. The method was immunoSEQ multiplex PCR; TCRdb's version includes in-frame clones alone and lacks a portion of them. The table shows over 100,000 clones, with approximately 92% occurring only once. Sequenced input: blood. The origin of the receptors is a woman aged 50 to 60 in good health. Both conserved end residues are part of each CDR3. The D gene is left open where the match is weak. A clone size is listed for some rows: how often the clone was seen (once, few, many), or a class if it is expanded.

.	TRBV29-1	TRBJ1-5	.	CSVGSGNQPQHF	TGCAGCGTTGGATCGGGCAATCAGCCCCAGCATTTT
.	TRBV14	TRBJ1-5	few	CASSLLGGGNQPQHF	TGTGCCAGCAGCCTGCTCGGGGGAGGGAATCAGCCCCAGCATTTT
.	TRBV18	TRBJ2-1	.	CASSPLGTVVRGEQFF	TGTGCCAGCTCACCACTTGGGACCGTAGTGAGAGGTGAGCAGTTCTTC
.	TRBV5-1	TRBJ2-3	.	CASSLATYTDTQYF	TGCGCCAGCAGCTTGGCCACATACACAGATACGCAGTATTTT
.	TRBV2	TRBJ2-7	once	CASSEEAGLYEQYF	TGTGCCAGCAGTGAAGAGGCTGGGCTCTACGAGCAGTACTTC
.	TRBV5-1	TRBJ2-3	.	CASSLDQGADTQYF	TGCGCCAGCAGCTTGGATCAAGGCGCAGATACGCAGTATTTT
.	TRBV3-1/TRBV3-2	TRBJ2-3	.	CASSPWTVSRADTQYF	TGTGCCAGCAGCCCGTGGACAGTATCCAGAGCAGATACGCAGTATTTT
.	TRBV11-2	TRBJ2-7	.	CASSLGRLASYEQYF	TGTGCCAGCAGCTTAGGTCGATTAGCGAGCTACGAGCAGTACTTC
.	TRBV18	TRBJ1-1	.	CASSPPSLDTEAFF	TGTGCCAGCTCACCACCTAGCTTGGACACTGAAGCTTTCTTT
.	TRBV2	TRBJ2-3	.	CASRSRRDTQYF	TGTGCCAGCAGAAGTAGGAGAGATACGCAGTATTTT
.	TRBV15	TRBJ1-5	.	CATSRVARPDSNQPQHF	TGTGCCACCAGCAGAGTGGCCAGACCAGATAGCAATCAGCCCCAGCATTTT
.	TRBV7-2	TRBJ2-1	.	CASSFDSYNEQFF	TGTGCCAGCAGCTTTGACAGCTACAATGAGCAGTTCTTC
TRBD1	TRBV4-1	TRBJ1-3	.	CASSQTGGAGSAGNTIYF	TGCGCCAGCAGCCAGACAGGGGGCGCGGGGAGTGCTGGAAACACCATATATTTT
.	TRBV30	TRBJ1-5	.	CAWSLTGLSNQPQHF	TGTGCCTGGAGCCTAACAGGGCTTAGCAATCAGCCCCAGCATTTT
.	TRBV7-2	TRBJ1-5	.	CASSLREQPQHF	TGTGCCAGCAGCTTACGGGAACAGCCCCAGCATTTT
.	TRBV5-1	TRBJ2-5	.	CAIGPQETQYF	TGCGCCATCGGTCCTCAGGAGACCCAGTACTTC
.	TRBV21-1	TRBJ1-4	.	CASSHKGRKSTNEKLFF	TGTGCCAGCAGCCATAAGGGAAGGAAGTCAACTAATGAAAAACTGTTTTTT
.	TRBV14	TRBJ2-1	.	CASSHQTPKRLVSYNEQFF	TGTGCCAGCAGCCACCAAACCCCGAAGAGACTAGTTTCCTACAATGAGCAGTTCTTC
.	TRBV25-1	TRBJ1-6	.	CASSDRSSYNSPLHF	TGTGCCAGCAGTGACAGGAGCTCCTATAATTCACCCCTCCACTTT
TRBD2	TRBV9	TRBJ2-2	.	CASSVDSGSLDTGELFF	TGTGCCAGCAGCGTAGACAGCGGGAGTTTGGACACCGGGGAGCTGTTTTTT
.	TRBV28	TRBJ2-2	once	CASSSPDSQRTGELFF	TGTGCCAGCAGTTCCCCTGACAGCCAGCGTACCGGGGAGCTGTTTTTT
.	TRBV7-9	TRBJ2-3	.	CASSLRGADTQYF	TGTGCCAGCAGCTTACGGGGTGCAGATACGCAGTATTTT
.	TRBV6-1	TRBJ1-6	.	CASSETRINSPLHF	TGTGCCAGCAGTGAAACCAGGATTAATTCACCCCTCCACTTT
TRBD2	TRBV30	TRBJ2-3	.	CAWSSGESTDTQYF	TGTGCCTGGAGTAGCGGGGAGAGCACAGATACGCAGTATTTT
.	TRBV27	TRBJ2-2	.	CASRPGQNTGELFF	TGTGCCAGCCGGCCGGGACAGAACACCGGGGAGCTGTTTTTT
.	TRBV19	TRBJ1-1	.	CASRTLMNTEAFF	TGTGCCAGTCGGACCCTCATGAACACTGAAGCTTTCTTT
TRBD1	TRBV24-1	TRBJ2-3	.	CATEPTGGYTQYF	TGTGCCACCGAGCCGACAGGGGGCTATACGCAGTATTTT
.	TRBV19	TRBJ2-5	.	CASSPHPQLQETQYF	TGTGCCAGTAGTCCCCACCCACAACTTCAGGAGACCCAGTACTTC
.	TRBV4-2	TRBJ2-2	.	CASSQASGANTGELFF	TGTGCCAGCAGCCAAGCAAGTGGGGCGAACACCGGGGAGCTGTTTTTT
.	TRBV6-6	TRBJ1-3	.	CASSPLATGNTIYF	TGTGCCAGCAGCCCCCTAGCAACTGGAAACACCATATATTTT
TRBD1	TRBV12-3/TRBV12-4	TRBJ1-2	few	CASRETGGDGYTF	TGTGCCAGCAGGGAAACAGGGGGGGATGGCTACACCTTC
TRBD2	TRBV30	TRBJ2-7	once	CAWSPSRGRRGGEQYF	TGTGCCTGGAGTCCAAGTCGGGGGCGTCGGGGGGGCGAGCAGTACTTC
.	TRBV5-1	TRBJ1-1	.	CASSLAGHLNTEAFF	TGCGCCAGCAGCTTGGCGGGACACTTGAACACTGAAGCTTTCTTT
.	TRBV28	TRBJ1-2	.	CASSLGDSYGYTF	TGTGCCAGCAGTTTAGGGGATTCCTATGGCTACACCTTC
TRBD1	TRBV19	TRBJ1-2	.	CASNLDRVGGYTF	TGTGCCAGTAATCTGGACAGGGTCGGCGGCTACACCTTC
TRBD1	TRBV3-1/TRBV3-2	TRBJ1-1	.	CASRRGQGGTEAFF	TGTGCCAGCAGACGTGGACAGGGAGGCACTGAAGCTTTCTTT
TRBD2	TRBV29-1	TRBJ2-7	.	CSVTGTSGIGVYEQYF	TGCAGCGTCACCGGGACTAGCGGGATCGGGGTCTACGAGCAGTACTTC
.	TRBV29-1	TRBJ2-5	.	CSVRRMEETQYF	TGCAGCGTTCGGAGAATGGAAGAGACCCAGTACTTC
.	TRBV5-5	TRBJ1-5	once	CASSLAGGQPQHF	TGTGCCAGCAGCTTAGCTGGGGGCCAGCCCCAGCATTTT
.	TRBV5-4	TRBJ1-1	few	CASSFPTGMGNTEAFF	TGTGCCAGCAGCTTTCCGACAGGCATGGGAAACACTGAAGCTTTCTTT
TRBD1	TRBV29-1	TRBJ1-4	.	CSVRTGRRATNEKLFF	TGCAGCGTTAGGACAGGACGGAGGGCAACTAATGAAAAACTGTTTTTT
.	TRBV7-9	TRBJ2-7	.	CASSLAVRGDEQYF	TGTGCCAGCAGCTTAGCGGTCAGGGGCGACGAGCAGTACTTC
TRBD1	TRBV6-5	TRBJ1-6	.	CASNPRTGRGSPLHF	TGTGCCAGCAACCCGAGGACAGGGAGGGGATCACCCCTCCACTTT
TRBD1	TRBV5-4	TRBJ2-6	.	CASSSPGQGAGANVLTF	TGTGCCAGCAGCTCGCCGGGACAGGGAGCTGGGGCCAACGTCCTGACTTTC
.	TRBV10-3	TRBJ1-2	.	CAISQDRNYGYTF	TGTGCCATCAGCCAAGACAGGAACTATGGCTACACCTTC
TRBD2	TRBV7-2	TRBJ2-1	.	CASSHLSGRSRGNEQFF	TGTGCCAGCAGCCACCTTAGCGGGAGATCGCGAGGCAATGAGCAGTTCTTC
.	TRBV7-8	TRBJ1-1	few	CASSFAGVNTEAFF	TGTGCCAGCAGCTTTGCAGGGGTCAACACTGAAGCTTTCTTT
TRBD2	TRBV6-1	TRBJ2-3	.	CASSERAGGTTDTQYF	TGTGCCAGCAGTGAACGAGCGGGGGGCACCACAGATACGCAGTATTTT
.	TRBV9	TRBJ1-1	.	CASSPLGSANTEAFF	TGTGCCAGCAGCCCCCTAGGGTCGGCGAACACTGAAGCTTTCTTT
.	TRBV5-1	TRBJ1-4	.	CASSLVPGREKLFF	TGCGCCAGCAGCTTAGTACCAGGGCGGGAAAAACTGTTTTTT
.	TRBV2	TRBJ2-3	.	CASSGRDPADTQYF	TGTGCCAGCAGTGGTCGGGACCCCGCAGATACGCAGTATTTT
.	TRBV6-4	TRBJ1-2	.	CASSDSTGNGYTF	TGTGCCAGCAGTGACTCTACAGGGAATGGCTACACCTTC
.	TRBV5-1	TRBJ1-1	once	CASSLVVGAEAFF	TGCGCCAGCAGCCTGGTTGTAGGAGCTGAAGCTTTCTTT
.	TRBV27	TRBJ2-7	.	CASSSRSYEQYF	TGTGCCAGCAGCTCCAGGTCCTACGAGCAGTACTTC
TRBD1	TRBV7-2	TRBJ2-1	.	CASSLDQGALGWFF	TGTGCCAGCAGCTTAGATCAGGGGGCGTTGGGCTGGTTCTTC
TRBD2	TRBV3-1/TRBV3-2	TRBJ2-7	.	CASSQAGLAENKQYF	TGTGCCAGCAGCCAAGCGGGACTAGCGGAGAACAAGCAGTACTTC
.	TRBV4-2	TRBJ1-1	.	CASSQEWRLSTEAFF	TGTGCCAGCAGCCAAGAGTGGCGGCTAAGCACTGAAGCTTTCTTT